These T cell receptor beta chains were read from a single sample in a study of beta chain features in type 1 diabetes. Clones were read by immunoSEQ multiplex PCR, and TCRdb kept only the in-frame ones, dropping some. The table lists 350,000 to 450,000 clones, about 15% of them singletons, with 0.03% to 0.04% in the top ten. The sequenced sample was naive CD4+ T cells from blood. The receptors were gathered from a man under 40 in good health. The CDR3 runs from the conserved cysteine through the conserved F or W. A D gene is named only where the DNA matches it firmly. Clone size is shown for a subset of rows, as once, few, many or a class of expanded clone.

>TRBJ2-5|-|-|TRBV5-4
CASSLRRNQETQYF
TGTGCCAGCAGCTTGAGGCGGAACCAAGAGACCCAGTACTTC
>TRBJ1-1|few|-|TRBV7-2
CATRGAAEAFF
TGTGCCACGCGGGGGGCCGCTGAAGCTTTCTTT
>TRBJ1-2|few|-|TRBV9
CASSLGSTNYGYTF
TGTGCCAGCAGCCTGGGGAGTACTAACTATGGCTACACCTTC
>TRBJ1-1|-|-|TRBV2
CASSVKTVTEAFF
TGTGCCAGCAGTGTGAAAACAGTTACTGAAGCTTTCTTT
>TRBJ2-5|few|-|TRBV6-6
CASSPAGSGETQYF
TGTGCCAGCAGCCCGGCCGGGAGTGGGGAGACCCAGTACTTC
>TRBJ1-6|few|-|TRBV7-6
CASSRVSGSAPLHF
TGTGCCAGCAGCCGAGTCAGCGGGAGTGCACCCCTCCACTTT
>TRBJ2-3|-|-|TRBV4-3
CASSQAGSPTDTQYF
TGCGCCAGCAGCCAAGCAGGTAGCCCCACAGATACGCAGTATTTT
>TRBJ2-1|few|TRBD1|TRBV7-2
CASSLVGTGNNEQFF
TGTGCCAGCAGCTTAGTAGGGACAGGGAACAATGAGCAGTTCTTC
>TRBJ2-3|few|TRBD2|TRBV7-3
CASSPPAGLAGISTDTQYF
TGTGCCAGCAGCCCCCCGGCGGGACTAGCGGGAATTAGCACAGATACGCAGTATTTT
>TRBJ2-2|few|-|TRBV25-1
CASSRGEAGELFF
TGTGCCAGCAGTCGGGGCGAGGCCGGGGAGCTGTTTTTT
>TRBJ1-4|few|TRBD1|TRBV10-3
CAPWNRGDEKLFF
TGTGCCCCCTGGAACAGGGGGGATGAAAAACTGTTTTTT
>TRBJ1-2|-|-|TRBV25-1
CASSPPNHYGYTF
TGTGCCAGCAGTCCACCGAACCACTATGGCTACACCTTC
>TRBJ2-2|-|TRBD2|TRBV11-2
CASSPTSGPLDTGELFF
TGTGCCAGCAGTCCGACTAGCGGACCACTCGACACCGGGGAGCTGTTTTTT
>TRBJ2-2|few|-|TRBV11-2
CASSLLLGAAGELFF
TGTGCCAGCAGCTTACTTCTAGGGGCCGCCGGGGAGCTGTTTTTT
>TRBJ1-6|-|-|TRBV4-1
CASSLKSQGNGSPLHF
TGCGCCAGCAGCCTTAAATCCCAGGGAAATGGTTCACCCCTCCACTTT
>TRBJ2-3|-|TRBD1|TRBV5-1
CASSLDRGTTDTQYF
TGCGCCAGCAGTTTGGACAGGGGAACCACAGATACGCAGTATTTT
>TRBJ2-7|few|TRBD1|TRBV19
CASSFPRGTGLSYEQYF
TGTGCCAGTAGTTTCCCTCGCGGGACAGGTCTTTCCTACGAGCAGTACTTC
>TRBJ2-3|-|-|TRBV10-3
CATLHDSSTDTQYF
TGTGCCACCCTCCATGATTCTAGCACAGATACGCAGTATTTT
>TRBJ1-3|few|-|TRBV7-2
CASSRKQGLSGNTIYF
TGTGCCAGCAGCCGAAAACAGGGTCTCTCTGGAAACACCATATATTTT
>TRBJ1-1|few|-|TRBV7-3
CASSSGHQGTEAFF
TGTGCCAGCAGCTCGGGACACCAAGGGACTGAAGCTTTCTTT
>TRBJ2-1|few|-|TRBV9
CASSVGQGMSYEQFF
TGTGCCAGCAGCGTAGGGCAGGGGATGAGTTATGAGCAGTTCTTC
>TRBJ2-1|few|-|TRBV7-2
CASSISSYNEQFF
TGTGCCAGCAGCATTTCCTCCTACAATGAGCAGTTCTTC
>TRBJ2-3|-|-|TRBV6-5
CASTGSTDTQYF
TGTGCCAGCACAGGTAGCACAGATACGCAGTATTTT
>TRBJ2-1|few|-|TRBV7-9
CASTGTREVDNEQFF
TGTGCCAGCACCGGGACTCGGGAAGTGGACAATGAGCAGTTCTTC
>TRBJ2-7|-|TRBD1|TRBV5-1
CASSSTGTDHSTQQYF
TGCGCCAGCAGCTCAACTGGGACAGACCATTCTACTCAGCAGTACTTC
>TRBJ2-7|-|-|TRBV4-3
CASSQELAAYEQYF
TGCGCCAGCAGCCAAGAGCTAGCCGCCTACGAGCAGTACTTC
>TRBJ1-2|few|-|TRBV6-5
CASSYSRGFANYGYTF
TGTGCCAGCAGTTACTCGAGGGGGTTCGCTAACTATGGCTACACCTTC
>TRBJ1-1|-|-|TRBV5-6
CASSRSWREGMNTEAFF
TGTGCCAGCAGCCGCTCGTGGAGGGAGGGGATGAACACTGAAGCTTTCTTT
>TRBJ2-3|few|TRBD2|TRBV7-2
CASSQRTSGVPEYF
TGTGCCAGCAGCCAGAGGACTAGCGGGGTGCCCGAGTATTTT
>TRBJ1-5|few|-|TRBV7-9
CASSLGLTRDQPQHF
TGTGCCAGCAGCTTAGGACTTACTAGGGATCAGCCCCAGCATTTT
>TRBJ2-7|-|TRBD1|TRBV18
CASSPSQGANYEQYF
TGTGCCAGCTCACCAAGCCAGGGGGCGAACTACGAGCAGTACTTC
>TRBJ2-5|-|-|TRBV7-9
CASSWGGETQYF
TGTGCCAGCAGCTGGGGAGGAGAGACCCAGTACTTC
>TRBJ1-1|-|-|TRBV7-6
CASSLNRGSTEAFF
TGTGCCAGCAGCTTAAACCGGGGGAGCACTGAAGCTTTCTTT
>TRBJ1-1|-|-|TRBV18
CASSLKPATEAFF
TGTGCCAGCTCCCTGAAACCGGCGACTGAAGCTTTCTTT
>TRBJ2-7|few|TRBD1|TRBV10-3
CAISFGDRGAREQYF
TGTGCCATCAGCTTTGGGGACAGGGGGGCCCGGGAGCAGTACTTC
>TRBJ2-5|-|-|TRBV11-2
CASSSGHYQETQYF
TGTGCCAGCAGCTCAGGACACTATCAAGAGACCCAGTACTTC
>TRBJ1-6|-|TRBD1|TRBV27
CASSFGRGTSPLHF
TGTGCCAGCAGTTTTGGCAGGGGGACCTCACCCCTCCACTTT
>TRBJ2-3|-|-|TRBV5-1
CASSQTGTDTQYF
TGCGCCAGCAGCCAAACAGGGACAGATACGCAGTATTTT
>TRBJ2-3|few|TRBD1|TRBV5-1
CASSTGASTDTQYF
TGCGCCAGCAGCACAGGGGCGTCCACAGATACGCAGTATTTT
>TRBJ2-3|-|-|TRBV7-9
CASSLVGLARTDTQYF
TGTGCCAGCAGCTTGGTGGGCCTGGCACGCACAGATACGCAGTATTTT
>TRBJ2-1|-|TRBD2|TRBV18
CASSPLASGSPEQFF
TGTGCCAGCTCACCATTGGCTAGCGGGAGCCCTGAGCAGTTCTTC
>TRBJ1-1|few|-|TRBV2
CASSERALGFGFF
TGTGCCAGCAGTGAACGAGCATTGGGTTTCGGTTTCTTT
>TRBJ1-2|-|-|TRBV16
CASSQDGQANYGYTF
TGTGCCAGCAGCCAAGATGGTCAGGCTAACTATGGCTACACCTTC
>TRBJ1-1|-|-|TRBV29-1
CSVVGLSTEAFF
TGCAGCGTTGTTGGCCTAAGCACTGAAGCTTTCTTT
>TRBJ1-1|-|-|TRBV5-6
CASSAPFWGRNTEAFF
TGTGCCAGCAGCGCCCCATTTTGGGGCCGGAACACTGAAGCTTTCTTT
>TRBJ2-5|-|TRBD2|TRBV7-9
CASSRRLAGVSETQYF
TGTGCCAGCAGTCGTAGACTAGCGGGAGTTTCAGAGACCCAGTACTTC
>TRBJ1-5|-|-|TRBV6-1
CASSEETEYSNQPQHF
TGTGCCAGCAGTGAAGAAACAGAGTATAGCAATCAGCCCCAGCATTTT
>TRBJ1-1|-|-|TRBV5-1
CASSLGRGRNTEAFF
TGCGCCAGCAGCTTAGGTAGGGGGAGGAACACTGAAGCTTTCTTT
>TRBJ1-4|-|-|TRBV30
CAWARQVAEKLFF
TGTGCCTGGGCACGGCAGGTTGCGGAAAAACTGTTTTTT
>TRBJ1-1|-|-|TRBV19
CASHEGPNTEAFF
TGTGCCAGTCATGAGGGCCCGAACACTGAAGCTTTCTTT